This entry describes one T cell receptor beta chain. CDR3 length: 16 amino acids. J lost 5 bases, V lost 4 bases, and 8 bases had no gene match. Germline-derived CDR1 and CDR2 are SGHVS and FQNEAQ. The data are from a study of blood T cell repertoires in COVID-19. About the study: PBMCs, B-cell-depleted T cells, or T cells provided the cDNA or gDNA that made up the material.

Patients from Seattle were sampled longitudinally, starting during active infection. How the authors handled the data: Amplified reference gene primers provided the basis for estimating nucleated cell counts. Clones were sequenced by immunoSEQ multiplex PCR, and TCRdb holds only the in-frame ones, with some missing. V, J and clone size are taken as reported in that table, and D and trimming were inferred from the DNA itself. Here the sample spans fewer than 250,000 clones, 82% being singletons. The receptor was derived from a woman in her fifties or sixties with COVID-19, enrolled during active disease. What was sequenced was peripheral blood. V usage is TRBV7-8 and J usage is TRBJ2-5, with TRBD1 identical over 12 bases. CDR3 sequence reads: CASSYRAGTGGETQYF. The CDR3, as DNA: TGTGCCAGCAGCTATCGAGCCGGGACAGGGGGCGAGACCCAGTACTTC.